The 31 T cell receptor beta chains in this list originate from one sample, sequenced in a study of blood T cells in healthy people across ages. Through a sample-barcoded 5' primer and a J-beta primer mix, a second PCR was run for roughly 6 to 11 cycles. TCRdb reprocessed the 5' RACE reads with MiXCR, giving one entry per CDR3 protein. Among about 940,000 distinct CDR3 sequences listed, about 44% were seen once. The sequencing input was blood. These receptors were taken from a man aged 25-40 years in good health.

This chain links TRBV7-8 with TRBJ2-5; D not resolved. Germline-derived CDR1 and CDR2 are SGHVS and FQNEAQ. V dropped 0 bases and J dropped 4 bases, with 12 bases sitting between them. This CDR3 region has 15 residues. The CDR3 bases are TGTGCCAGCAGCTTAGCCCGTTCGATTGCAGAGACCCAGTACTTC. This translates into CASSLARSIAETQYF. Full variable domain (rest looked up from reference TRBV7-8 and TRBJ2-5): GAGVSQSPRYKVAKRGQDVALRCDPISGHVSLFWYQQALGQGPEFLTYFQNEAQLDKSGLPSDRFFAERPEGSVSTLKIQRTQQEDSAVYLCASSLARSIAETQYFGPGTRLLVL.

The chain links TRBV12-3 or TRBV12-4 to TRBJ2-2, with a possible D match to TRBD2 (5 bases). The CDR3 is 14 residues long. V lost 5 bases, J lost 3 bases, and 10 bases lay in between. The CDR3 loop is CASSRGSDTGELFF. The CDR3 region has the DNA TGTGCCAGCAGTCGGGGTTCAGACACCGGGGAGCTGTTTTTT.

Notes on this clonotype: The junction and the germline gene differ at one end; a read error may be behind it. V is TRBV28 and J is TRBJ2-1; 7 nucleotides agree with TRBD1. The CDR3 runs 12 residues. CDR1 MDHEN and CDR2 SYDVKM come from the germline V gene. Here the CDR3 DNA reads TGCGCCACTCAGCTTGGACAGGCGTGGCAGTTCTTC. Its protein product is CATQLGQAWQFF.

The rearrangement links TRBV5-1 to TRBJ1-4; 7 bases map to TRBD1. This CDR3 comprises 15 residues. Germline-derived CDR1 and CDR2 are SGHRS and YFSETQ. J gave up 3 bases and V 5 bases, and 7 bases lay outside the gene matches. This chain's CDR3 is CASRSNRGPNEKLFF. CDR3 sequence (DNA): TGCGCCAGCAGGAGTAACAGGGGTCCTAATGAAAAACTGTTTTTT.

The chain has TRBV7-9 and TRBJ1-1; D possibly corresponds to TRBD1 (6 bases). V was pared by 2 bases and J by 9 bases, with 13 bases between. Germline values: CDR1 SEHNR, CDR2 FQNEAQ (reference sequence). CDR3 length equals 13 residues. CDR3 sequence reads: CASSLMGAGKAFF. DNA of the CDR3: TGTGCCAGCAGCTTAATGGGGGCAGGGAAAGCTTTCTTT.

This clonotype was seen more than once but under ten times. V and J are TRBV4-1 and TRBJ2-5; TRBD2 matches 11 bases. Germline lookup yields CDR1 MGHRA and CDR2 YSYEKL. J gave up 2 bases and V 3 bases, and 14 bases lay outside the gene matches. The CDR3 covers 19 residues. The CDR3 nucleotides read TGCGCCAGCAGCCACGTAACACCCAATAGCGGGGGGGGGCAAGAGACCCAGTACTTC. Translating gives CASSHVTPNSGGGQETQYF.

The chain employs TRBV7-2 and TRBJ2-4, with D maybe TRBD1 (6 bases). Germline lookup yields CDR1 SGHTA and CDR2 FQGNSA. Trimming pared 7 bases from V and 0 bases from J, leaving 13 bases between. The CDR3 is 15 amino acids. CDR3 loop: CASTQQGLAKNIQYF. DNA of the CDR3: TGTGCCAGCACCCAACAGGGTCTAGCCAAAAACATTCAGTACTTC.

This sequence joins TRBV20-1 and TRBJ2-3; D is ambiguous. The CDR3 loop spans 13 amino acids. Germline V gene data show CDR1 as DFQATT and CDR2 as SNEGSKA (reference sequence). With 3 bases removed from V and 0 bases from J, the gap between germline ends came to 7 bases. CDR3 sequence reads: CSARRPSTDTQYF. The CDR3, as DNA: TGCAGTGCTAGGCGTCCAAGCACAGATACGCAGTATTTT.

This clonotype was observed a few times. The chain uses TRBV4-1 and TRBJ2-1; D is ambiguous. V was pared by 3 bases and J by 10 bases, with 10 bases between. Per the germline V gene, CDR1 is MGHRA and CDR2 is YSYEKL. This CDR3 contains 12 residues. The CDR3 bases are TGCGCCAGCAGCCAGACGGACGCCGAGCAGTTCTTC. Translated: CASSQTDAEQFF.

The CDR3 spells CASSMKGARSGGYNEQFF. As DNA, the CDR3 is TGTGCCAGTAGTATGAAGGGGGCGAGAAGCGGGGGATACAATGAGCAGTTCTTC. This rearrangement joins TRBV19 to TRBJ2-1, with D possibly being TRBD2 (8 bases). The CDR3 totals 18 residues. V gave up 3 bases and J gave up 4 bases, with 22 bases separating them. Looked up from germline, CDR1 is LNHDA and CDR2 is SQIVND (reference sequence).

Remarks on this clonotype: At one end the junction does not follow the germline gene, possibly because of a read error. The V call is TRBV9, the J call TRBJ2-3; a possible D gene is TRBD1 (6 bases). CDR1 and CDR2 (germline): SGDLS, YYNGEE. This CDR3 is built from 15 residues. CDR3 in amino acids: CASSARTGFTNTQYF. The CDR3 region has the DNA TGTGCCAGCAGCGCCCGAACAGGGTTCACAAATACCCAGTATTTT.

The chain combines TRBV20-1 with TRBJ2-7, with D possibly matching TRBD2 (7 bases). Germline CDR1 is DFQATT and CDR2 is SNEGSKA (reference sequence). This CDR3 spans 15 amino acids. The V and J ends lost 6 bases and 3 bases respectively, with 21 bases between them. The CDR3 nucleotides read TGCAGTGCCCGACCCACAGGGACTAAGATCTACGAGCAGTACTTC. It encodes CSARPTGTKIYEQYF.

A remark on this clonotype: A read error may produce the germline difference seen at one junction end. The chain combines TRBV6-5 with TRBJ2-3; TRBD2 is a possible D gene (6 bases). The CDR3 runs to 14 residues. The germline CDR1 and CDR2 sequences are MNHEY and SVGAGI. The CDR3 region has the DNA TGTGCCTGCAGCATACTAGCCCCCACAGATACGCAGTATTTT. Its translation: CACSILAPTDTQYF.

The chain combines TRBV12-3 or TRBV12-4 with TRBJ2-3; D tentatively fits TRBD1 or TRBD2 (6 bases each). This CDR3 has 16 amino acids. The V and J ends lost 1 base and 3 bases respectively, with 14 bases between them. CDR3 sequence: CASSLVLGGGTDTQYF. The CDR3 DNA sequence: TGTGCCAGCAGTTTAGTTCTAGGGGGAGGAACAGATACGCAGTATTTT.

This clonotype has only a few counts. The chain is built from TRBV29-1 and TRBJ1-1; no clear D. Looked up from germline, CDR1 is SQVTM and CDR2 is ANQGSEA. The length of the CDR3 is 15 residues. Trimming took off 6 bases at V and 1 base at J, with 18 bases between the two ends. CDR3 nucleotide sequence: TGCAGCGTCCCCCGTCGCCTGGGTGGGAACACTGAAGCTTTCTTT. As protein: CSVPRRLGGNTEAFF. Complete variable domain (other parts from reference TRBV29-1 and TRBJ1-1): SAVISQKPSRDICQRGTSLTIQCQVDSQVTMMFWYRQQPGQSLTLIATANQGSEATYESGFVIDKFPISRPNLTFSTLTVSNMSPEDSSIYLCSVPRRLGGNTEAFFGQGTRLTVV.

This chain connects TRBV15 to TRBJ1-2; D possibly corresponds to TRBD1 (6 bases). Trimming removed 0 bases at V and 5 bases at J, with 13 bases between. There are 15 residues in the CDR3. Germline assignment: CDR1 LNHNV and CDR2 YYDKDF (reference sequence). The CDR3 protein is CATSRDRQAVYGYTF. The CDR3 bases are TGTGCCACCAGCAGAGATCGACAGGCCGTGTATGGCTACACCTTC.

This clonotype was observed a few times. The DNA for the CDR3 is TGCGCCAGCAGCTTGGAGTATGCGGGACACGAGCAGTACTTC. The encoded protein is CASSLEYAGHEQYF. The genes are TRBV5-1 and TRBJ2-7; maybe TRBD2 (6 bases). Trimming cost V 0 bases and J 5 bases, with 12 bases left between them. Germline CDR1 is SGHRS and CDR2 is YFSETQ. There are 14 residues in the CDR3.

The chain joins TRBV9 to TRBJ2-1; 10 bases fit TRBD2. Germline CDR1 is SGDLS and CDR2 is YYNGEE. After removal of 0 bases from V and 9 bases from J, the junction contained 6 bases not matched to a gene. This CDR3 has 15 amino acids. CDR3: CASSVGVAGGGEQFF. CDR3 DNA: TGTGCCAGCAGCGTAGGCGTAGCGGGGGGCGGTGAGCAGTTCTTC.

The chain carries TRBV7-2 and TRBJ2-1; a weak D match, TRBD1 (5 bases). CDR3 size: 15 residues. The germline CDR1 and CDR2 sequences are SGHTA and FQGNSA. V lost 1 base and J 4 bases, leaving 11 bases between the germline ends. CDR3 nucleotides: TGTGCCAGCAGCTTAGATGGGGCACTGTACAATGAGCAGTTCTTC. It specifies CASSLDGALYNEQFF.

This clonotype was observed once. The chain combines TRBV3-1 with TRBJ1-6; TRBD1 matches at 9 bases. Germline V CDR1 and CDR2: LGHDT, YNNKEL (reference sequence). V trimming: 3 bases; J trimming: 10 bases; junction bases outside the gene matches: 4. The CDR3 runs to 14 residues. The DNA of the CDR3 is TGTGCCAGCAGCCAGGGGACAGGGTTATCACCCCTCCACTTT. This sequence encodes CASSQGTGLSPLHF. The complete variable domain, with remaining parts taken from reference TRBV3-1 and TRBJ1-6, reads DTAVSQTPKYLVTQMGNDKSIKCEQNLGHDTMYWYKQDSKKFLKIMFSYNNKELIINETVPNRFSPKSPDKAHLNLHINSLELGDSAVYFCASSQGTGLSPLHFGNGTRLTVT.

The chain links TRBV6-1 to TRBJ2-7; 7 bases line up with TRBD1. Per the germline V gene, CDR1 is MNHNS and CDR2 is SASEGT. V dropped 2 bases and J dropped 4; count of bases not matched to a gene: 11. CDR3 length: 16 residues. CDR3 in DNA: TGTGCCAGCAGTGAATGGACGGCAGGGGGAACATACGAGCAGTACTTC. Translation gives CASSEWTAGGTYEQYF.

This sequence joins TRBV9 and TRBJ2-7, with 8 bases that match TRBD2. The CDR3 has 15 amino acids. J gave up 6 bases and V 3 bases, and 11 bases lay outside the gene matches. Per germline, CDR1 SGDLS and CDR2 YYNGEE. The CDR3 reads CASSASSGGGFEQYF. For the CDR3, the DNA is TGTGCCAGCAGCGCCTCATCCGGGGGGGGATTCGAGCAGTACTTC.

The V gene is TRBV7-2, the J gene TRBJ1-2, with TRBD1 matching over 8 bases. Unmatched junction bases numbered 9, after V lost 2 bases and J lost 4 bases. Germline V gene data show CDR1 as SGHTA and CDR2 as FQGNSA. The CDR3 sequence is 16 residues long. CDR3 amino acids: CASSLSGRGPVYGYTF. The CDR3 DNA reads as TGTGCCAGCAGCTTAAGTGGCAGGGGGCCTGTCTATGGCTACACCTTC.

Note on this clonotype: Compared with germline, one end of the junction differs, possibly owing to a read error. J is TRBJ2-1 and V is TRBV6-5; D could derive from TRBD1 or TRBD2 (5 bases each). Germline V gene sequence: CDR1 MNHEY, CDR2 SVGAGI. The length of the CDR3 is 14 residues. The CDR3 nucleotides read TGTGTCAGCAGTTATCGAGGGGCCTACAATGAGCAGTTCTTC. Translating gives CVSSYRGAYNEQFF.

This chain's CDR3 is CASSTPGTPEAFF. Here the CDR3 DNA reads TGCGCCAGCAGCACGCCGGGGACTCCTGAAGCTTTCTTT. The chain has TRBV5-1 and TRBJ1-1, with TRBD1 as a possible D gene (5 bases). This CDR3 has 13 residues. V lost 4 bases and J lost 6, with 13 bases in between. Germline loops: CDR1 SGHRS, CDR2 YFSETQ.

The V call is TRBV20-1, the J call TRBJ1-6, with 7 bases aligning to TRBD1. V lost 5 bases and J lost 0; bases outside the gene matches: 10. The CDR3 consists of 17 residues. Looked up from germline, CDR1 is DFQATT and CDR2 is SNEGSKA (reference sequence). CDR3: CSASKTGTSSYNSPLHF. For the CDR3, the DNA is TGCAGTGCTTCTAAGACAGGGACGAGCTCCTATAATTCACCCCTCCACTTT.

V gene TRBV5-6 combines with J gene TRBJ1-2; no clear D gene. Between the trimmed V and J ends, which lost 6 bases and 1 base, there was a span of 7 bases. The germline V gene has CDR1 SGHDT and CDR2 YYEEEE. The CDR3 has 12 residues. For the CDR3, the DNA is TGTGCCAGCAATCAGGATAACTATGGCTACACCTTC. This codes for CASNQDNYGYTF.

The rearrangement links TRBV25-1 to TRBJ2-3; D is uncertain. Germline-derived CDR1 and CDR2 are MGHDK and SYGVNS. The CDR3 extends over 17 amino acids. V was cut by 1 base and J by 4 bases, with 18 bases left in between. Here the CDR3 DNA reads TGTGCCAGCAGTGAATTGGGTTTGTGGGTCGATTCAGATACGCAGTATTTT. This codes for CASSELGLWVDSDTQYF. Filled out from reference TRBV25-1 and TRBJ2-3, the complete variable domain reads EADIYQTPRYLVIGTGKKITLECSQTMGHDKMYWYQQDPGMELHLIHYSYGVNSTEKGDLSSESTVSRIRTEHFPLTLESARPSHTSQYLCASSELGLWVDSDTQYFGPGTRLTVL.

The chain has TRBV7-6 and TRBJ1-1; 7 nucleotides agree with TRBD1. Germline assignment: CDR1 SGHVS and CDR2 FNYEAQ. The CDR3 covers 15 residues. V lost 1 base and J lost 5; bases outside the gene matches: 7. CDR3 nucleotide sequence: TGTGCCAGCAGCTTAGAGGGTACAGGGGATACTGAAGCTTTCTTT. It encodes CASSLEGTGDTEAFF.

This clonotype has more than one count but fewer than ten. The V call is TRBV28, the J call TRBJ2-7; the D gene is possibly TRBD1 (7 bases). The CDR3 extends over 14 amino acids. V was trimmed by 3 bases and J by 3 bases, leaving 12 bases between them. Germline loops: CDR1 MDHEN, CDR2 SYDVKM. The CDR3 bases are TGTGCCAGCAGTTTTTACAGGGGAGGCTACGAGCAGTACTTC. Its protein is CASSFYRGGYEQYF.

The rearrangement joins TRBV29-1 to TRBJ1-4; unclear D gene. Between the trimmed V and J ends, which lost 0 bases and 6 bases, there was a span of 14 bases. The CDR3 has 15 residues. The V gene's germline CDR1 is SQVTM and CDR2 ANQGSEA. CDR3 nucleotides: TGCAGCGTTGAAGATCCAAGGAGGGAGGATGAAAAACTGTTTTTT. It translates to CSVEDPRREDEKLFF. The full variable domain, rest sourced from reference TRBV29-1 and TRBJ1-4, is SAVISQKPSRDICQRGTSLTIQCQVDSQVTMMFWYRQQPGQSLTLIATANQGSEATYESGFVIDKFPISRPNLTFSTLTVSNMSPEDSSIYLCSVEDPRREDEKLFFGSGTQLSVL.